This T cell receptor (beta chain) was captured by sequencing in a study of breast tumors, draining lymph nodes, adjacent tissues. The CDR3 is 15 residues long. Germline values: CDR1 MDHEN, CDR2 SYDVKM. Trimming cost V 5 bases and J 3 bases; bases outside gene matches: 5. TCRdb ran MiXCR on the multiplex PCR reads and lists one entry per CDR3 protein. The table shows approximately 120,000 distinct CDR3 sequences, with approximately 22% occurring only once. Axillary draining lymph nodes of breast cancer patients supplied the node samples. The rearrangement links TRBV28 to TRBJ1-5, with 9 bases lining up with TRBD1. The source of this sequence is a female donor with breast cancer. Some clones in this sample may be carry-over from other donors' samples. Sample: axillary lymph node tissue. CDR3 loop: CASSPRDRVNQPQHF. CDR3 coding DNA: TGTGCCAGCAGTCCTCGGGACAGGGTCAATCAGCCCCAGCATTTT.